The clone carrying this T cell receptor (beta chain) was counted a single time. A read error is likely, as this CDR3 ends without the conserved phenylalanine or tryptophan. These data are taken from a study of spatial heterogeneity in lung cancer. In the study overall: When available, follow-up PBMC samples taken a median of about 2 years after resection were sequenced. Sequence detection consistently recorded a greater number of beta-chain than alpha-chain sequences.

With 3 bases removed from V and 1 base from J, the gap between germline ends came to 9 bases. Per the germline V gene, CDR1 is LNHDA and CDR2 is SQIVND (reference sequence). The CDR3 length is 14 residues. A single record per CDR3 protein comes from TCRdb applying MiXCR to the 5' RACE reads. The profile shows around 110,000 distinct CDR3 sequences, 12% of them singletons. Time point indicated: blood at routine non-recurrence follow-up after resection. Extraction of whole RNA from tumor, nontumor lung or frozen PBMC preceded unsorted sequencing. The chain uses TRBV19 and TRBJ1-2; unclear D gene. This TCR was sampled from a male donor with early-stage non-small cell lung cancer. Material: PBMCs, obtained at follow-up. In nucleotides, the CDR3 is TGTGCCAGTAGTATCCCGGGAATTAACTATGGCTACACCTAC. It encodes CASSIPGINYGYTY.